These 3 T cell receptor beta chains were sequenced from one sample in a study of identical twins' blood T cells (dated by TCRdb to the early 2010s). The library was produced with 5' RACE. This sample was sequenced with an Illumina Genome Analyzer IIx. The public reads were quality trimmed at Q25 with fastp and then assembled into clones with MiXCR by TCRdb, keeping productive beta chains. Each CDR3 protein appears once, grouped with its most common genes and DNA. For this sample there are 400,000 or so distinct CDR3 sequences; 28% appear just once. 5.5% to 7% of the sample is in the top ten clones. Input material: PBMCs. These receptors were obtained from a woman between 18 and 50 years old in good health.

This chain connects TRBV6-2 or TRBV6-3 to TRBJ1-5; D not resolved. This CDR3 spans 15 amino acids. Trimming cost V 7 bases and J 9 bases, with 22 bases left between them. Germline CDR1 and CDR2: MNHEY and SVGEGT. In DNA, the CDR3 is TGTGCCAGCACATCGGAGGCCTTAGGATTTCGGCCCCAGCATTTT. Translation gives CASTSEALGFRPQHF.

This chain connects TRBV5-1 to TRBJ1-1, with D perhaps TRBD1 (5 bases). V was cut by 4 bases and J by 4 bases, with 14 bases left in between. The CDR3 covers 14 residues. Germline assignment: CDR1 SGHRS and CDR2 YFSETQ. The CDR3 region has the DNA TGCGCCAGCAGCCCTATTGGGGGGGGCACTGAAGCTTTCTTT. It is translated as CASSPIGGGTEAFF. The whole variable domain, filled in from reference TRBV5-1 and TRBJ1-1, reads KAGVTQTPRYLIKTRGQQVTLSCSPISGHRSVSWYQQTPGQGLQFLFEYFSETQRNKGNFPGRFSGRQFSNSRSEMNVSTLELGDSALYLCASSPIGGGTEAFFGQGTRLTVV.

This chain uses TRBV5-1 with TRBJ1-1; no definite D call. CDR3 length equals 16 residues. Trimming cost V 0 bases and J 0 bases, with 12 bases left between them. Germline assignment: CDR1 SGHRS and CDR2 YFSETQ. CDR3 sequence: CASSLAGGRMNTEAFF. CDR3 bases: TGCGCCAGCAGCTTGGCCGGAGGTCGCATGAACACTGAAGCTTTCTTT. Based on the CDR3 plus reference TRBV5-1 and TRBJ1-1, the full variable domain is KAGVTQTPRYLIKTRGQQVTLSCSPISGHRSVSWYQQTPGQGLQFLFEYFSETQRNKGNFPGRFSGRQFSNSRSEMNVSTLELGDSALYLCASSLAGGRMNTEAFFGQGTRLTVV.